Sequencing of this T cell receptor beta chain was carried out in a study of shared clonotypes between healthy human individuals. Study outcomes and limitations: An expected dependence of interdonor clonotype sharing on sequencing depth was noted. Only a few donors were included, so the genetic and exposure-history diversity represented was limited. Compared with memory subsets, naive subsets generally had larger estimated richness.

The germline CDR1 and CDR2 sequences are WSHSY and SAAADI. V trimming: 4 bases; J trimming: 1 base; junction bases outside the gene matches: 1. The CDR3 consists of 15 residues. Details on this clone: What it binds is not known.

Only CD45RO-negative cells positively selected for CCR7 counted as naive CD8 cells, so terminally differentiated effector memory CD45RA+ cells were excluded. TCRdb's table, derived via immunoSEQ multiplex PCR, lists solely in-frame clones and lacks some. The sample shows around 2,100,000 clones, roughly 94% of them seen only once. This chain connects TRBV10-2 to TRBJ2-3, with TRBD2 matching over 11 bases. Sequenced input: naive CD8+ T cells sorted from blood. The clonotype was recovered from a man younger than 30 in good health. The CDR3 region is CASSVTSGGTDTQYF. DNA for the CDR3: TGCGCCAGCAGTGTGACTAGCGGGGGCACAGATACGCAGTATTTT.